These 31 T cell receptor beta chains were all obtained from the same sample, sequenced in a study of post-analysis software for immune sequencing data. Study-level results: About five TRBV segments occurring more often in patients than controls included TRBV5-6, TRBV5-1 and TRBV20-1.

The library was made from cDNA and included unique molecular identifiers. TCRdb re-derived calls from the PCR reads in MiXCR, one entry per CDR3 protein. This sample has about 200,000 distinct CDR3 sequences, with 25% to 30% found just once. No antigen has been identified for these receptors. The material sequenced was blood. The receptors come from a girl aged 2 to 17 with multiple sclerosis.

On this clonotype itself: One end of the junction does not line up with germline, which may come from a read error. This chain links TRBV6-2 or TRBV6-3 with TRBJ2-6; 12 nucleotides agree with TRBD2. CDR3 length: 17 amino acids. The germline V gene has CDR1 MNHEY and CDR2 SVGEGT. The CDR3 sequence is CTSSYGLAGSGANALTF. The DNA of the CDR3 is TGTACCAGCAGTTATGGACTAGCGGGGTCAGGGGCCAACGCCCTGACTTTC.

The J gene is TRBJ2-1, the V gene TRBV5-1, with 10 positions matching TRBD1. Germline CDR1 reads SGHRS; CDR2 reads YFSETQ. There are 15 residues in the CDR3. Trimming took 4 bases from V and 6 from J; bases not matched to a gene: 7. CDR3 amino acids: CASSGRTGGSNEQFF. For the CDR3, the DNA is TGCGCCAGCAGCGGGCGGACAGGGGGGAGCAATGAGCAGTTCTTC.

This clonotype occurred many times. The gene calls are TRBV4-1 and TRBJ2-7; D unresolved. The CDR3 is 13 amino acids. Trimming stripped 3 bases from V and 8 bases from J, with 14 bases between. The germline V gene encodes CDR1 MGHRA and CDR2 YSYEKL. The CDR3 nucleotides are TGCGCCAGCAGCCACTTGACCGTTACGAAGCAGTACTTC. Translation gives CASSHLTVTKQYF.

Ten or more counts support this clonotype. CDR3 residues: CASSPGGHNEQFF. DNA for the CDR3: TGTGCCAGCAGCCCGGGGGGTCACAATGAGCAGTTCTTC. V usage is TRBV6-4 and J usage is TRBJ2-1; TRBD2 agrees at 7 bases. Losses at the gene ends were 6 bases for V and 5 bases for J; bases not matched to a gene: 4. CDR3 length: 13 amino acids. Germline V gene data show CDR1 as MRHNA and CDR2 as SNTAGT.

The V gene is TRBV6-6, the J gene TRBJ1-2, with TRBD1 identical over 9 bases. From germline, CDR1 is MNHNY and CDR2 SVGAGI (reference sequence). V trimming: 6 bases; J trimming: 6 bases; junction bases outside the gene matches: 2. CDR3 length: 12 residues. DNA of the CDR3: TGTGCCAGCAGCCGACAGGGGGATGGCTACACCTTC. Translating gives CASSRQGDGYTF.

V is TRBV5-1 and J is TRBJ1-2; tentatively, D is TRBD1 (5 bases). The germline V gene encodes CDR1 SGHRS and CDR2 YFSETQ. Trimming removed 0 bases at V and 6 bases at J, with 18 bases between. The CDR3 loop spans 16 amino acids. CDR3 nucleotide sequence: TGCGCCAGCAGCTTGGTTGGTGCAGGGAAAGGGAATGGCTACACCTTC. It encodes CASSLVGAGKGNGYTF.

There are a few counts of this clonotype. The chain joins TRBV6-1 to TRBJ2-7; TRBD1 matches 9 bases. Germline V gene data show CDR1 as MNHNS and CDR2 as SASEGT. CDR3 length: 15 amino acids. The trim removed 2 bases at V and 5 bases at J, leaving 7 bases unmatched. CDR3 sequence (DNA): TGTGCCAGCAGTGAATGGGGGACAGGGACCAACGAGCAGTACTTC. It is translated as CASSEWGTGTNEQYF.

As for this clonotype: A much bigger clone sits one base away, suggesting this may be a read error. The rearrangement links TRBV6-6 to TRBJ2-1, with TRBD1 matching 9 bases. The CDR3 totals 16 residues. Germline loops: CDR1 MNHNY, CDR2 SVGAGI (reference sequence). This chain's CDR3 is CASIYADRGLYNGQFF. The CDR3 DNA reads TGTGCCAGCATCTACGCGGACAGGGGCCTTTACAATGGGCAGTTCTTC.

The genes are TRBV2 and TRBJ1-2, with 7 bases aligning to TRBD1. Germline V gene sequence: CDR1 SNHLY, CDR2 FYNNEI. This CDR3 has 15 amino acids. V lost 3 bases to trimming and J lost 3 bases; unmatched junction nucleotides: 7. CDR3 sequence: CASSDDRVAYYGYTF. DNA of the CDR3: TGTGCCAGCAGTGACGACAGGGTTGCCTACTATGGCTACACCTTC.

V gene TRBV12-3 or TRBV12-4 combines with J gene TRBJ2-3; TRBD1 aligns across 8 bases. Trimming took 7 bases from V and 1 from J; bases not matched to a gene: 13. CDR3 length: 17 residues. CDR3 coding DNA: TGTGCCAGCACCAGAAGGACAGGGATTGGGTGCACAGATACGCAGTATTTT. Translated, it gives CASTRRTGIGCTDTQYF.

Remarks on this clonotype: Its ends do not fully match the called genes, so a read error is possible. This chain uses TRBV29-1 with TRBJ1-5, with D possibly TRBD1 on 5 matching bases. The germline V gene has CDR1 SQVTM and CDR2 ANQGSEA. The CDR3 is 13 amino acids. The DNA for the CDR3 is TGCGGCGTTGGGGACGGCGGAGATCAGCCCCAGCATTTT. Amino acid sequence: CGVGDGGDQPQHF. Based on the CDR3 plus reference TRBV29-1 and TRBJ1-5, the full variable domain is SAVISQKPSRDICQRGTSLTIQCQVDSQVTMMFWYRQQPGQSLTLIATANQGSEATYESGFVIDKFPISRPNLTFSTLTVSNMSPEDSSIYLCGVGDGGDQPQHFGDGTRLSIL.

This clonotype was found many times. The gene calls are TRBV7-2 and TRBJ2-6; no definite D call. V was shortened by 2 bases and J by 4 bases, with 6 bases between the two germline ends. The CDR3 has 14 amino acids. From germline, CDR1 is SGHTA and CDR2 FQGNSA. The CDR3 loop reads CASSLPRGANVLTF. The CDR3 DNA follows: TGTGCCAGCAGCTTACCCCGCGGGGCCAACGTCCTGACTTTC.

This clonotype came up many times. The chain is built from TRBV20-1 and TRBJ2-7; D unclear. There are 14 residues in the CDR3. Trimming took 1 base from V and 0 from J, leaving 10 bases between them. CDR1 is DFQATT, CDR2 SNEGSKA, per germline (reference sequence). The chain's CDR3 is CSARGTVSSYEQYF. The CDR3 bases are TGCAGTGCTAGAGGGACGGTGAGCTCCTACGAGCAGTACTTC.

In this sample, this clonotype turned up a few times. Just one base apart from a much larger clone, this may be a read error. The chain uses TRBV10-3 and TRBJ2-7, with D hard to call. Germline CDR1 is ENHRY and CDR2 is SYGVKD. This CDR3 is built from 14 residues. CDR3: CAIRESGRGYEQYF. In nucleotides, the CDR3 is TGTGCCATCAGGGAGTCGGGCAGAGGCTACGAGCAGTACTTC.

This clonotype has more than one count but fewer than ten. The chain joins TRBV4-1 to TRBJ1-1, with D uncertain. The germline V gene has CDR1 MGHRA and CDR2 YSYEKL. V lost 4 bases, J lost 0 bases, and 12 bases lay in between. The CDR3 sequence is 15 residues long. The CDR3 loop is CASSRESWVNTEAFF. CDR3 DNA: TGCGCCAGCAGCCGAGAGTCGTGGGTGAACACTGAAGCTTTCTTT.

In this sample, this clonotype turned up many times. The chain uses TRBV28 and TRBJ2-1, with a tentative D call TRBD2 (6 bases). Per the germline V gene, CDR1 is MDHEN and CDR2 is SYDVKM. Trimming pared 6 bases from V and 4 bases from J, leaving 19 bases between. This CDR3 spans 16 amino acids. The CDR3 bases are TGTGCCAGCAGGCACCCCCTCGGGACTGGATACAATGAGCAGTTCTTC. Amino acids: CASRHPLGTGYNEQFF.

V is TRBV20-1 and J is TRBJ2-5; TRBD1 or TRBD2 may be the D gene (5 bases each). The CDR3 length is 16 residues. Looked up from germline, CDR1 is DFQATT and CDR2 is SNEGSKA (reference sequence). Trimming cost V 0 bases and J 4 bases, with 18 bases left between them. CDR3 loop: CSARDSGRLRGETQYF. CDR3 nucleotides: TGCAGTGCTAGAGATTCGGGGCGCCTTAGGGGAGAGACCCAGTACTTC.

This chain joins TRBV12-3 or TRBV12-4 and TRBJ2-7; D may match TRBD1 or TRBD2 (6 bases each). CDR3 length equals 13 residues. V was cut by 7 bases and J by 7 bases, with 17 bases left in between. The DNA of the CDR3 is TGTGCCAGCAACCCCCTTGGGGGGCATGAGCAGTACTTC. This codes for CASNPLGGHEQYF.

This clonotype was found many times. The V gene is TRBV29-1, the J gene TRBJ1-4, with 12 bases matching TRBD1. The CDR3 is 16 amino acids. Germline-derived CDR1 and CDR2 are SQVTM and ANQGSEA. The J segment lost 3 bases and the V segment lost 4 bases, leaving 6 bases of the junction unmatched. CDR3 loop: CSVAEGQGASNEKLFF. As DNA, the CDR3 is TGCAGCGTTGCGGAGGGACAGGGGGCGTCTAATGAAAAACTGTTTTTT.

This clonotype was recorded only once. Given a much more abundant clone one base away, this may be a read error. The gene calls are TRBV7-8 and TRBJ1-2; D possibly corresponds to TRBD1 (5 bases). Germline V gene sequence: CDR1 SGHVS, CDR2 FQNEAQ. The CDR3 has 14 residues. The CDR3 spells CANSLEPPGDGYTF. The CDR3 DNA reads TGTGCCAACAGCTTAGAACCGCCGGGGGATGGCTACACCTTC.

This clonotype has ten or more counts. CDR3 coding DNA: TGTGCCACTGAGGGGCTAGCGGAAGAGCAGTACTTC. Translating it yields CATEGLAEEQYF. The chain recombines TRBV6-2 or TRBV6-3 with TRBJ2-5, with 7 nucleotides matching TRBD2. The CDR3 totals 12 residues. Per the germline V gene, CDR1 is MNHEY and CDR2 is SVGEGT. V trimming: 10 bases; J trimming: 11 bases; junction bases outside the gene matches: 13.

This clonotype appeared many times. The V and J genes are TRBV4-1 and TRBJ2-1, with 7 bases that match TRBD1. The CDR3 has 16 amino acids. Germline V CDR1 and CDR2: MGHRA, YSYEKL. V shed 2 bases, J shed 3 bases, and the junction held 7 bases outside the gene matches. In DNA form, the CDR3 reads TGCGCCAGCAGCCAAAATCCGGGACAGAGCTACAATGAGCAGTTCTTC. Its protein product is CASSQNPGQSYNEQFF.

Many counts were recorded for this clonotype. The gene calls are TRBV12-3 or TRBV12-4 and TRBJ2-7; D is perhaps TRBD1 (6 bases). This CDR3 is 14 amino acids long. V was cut by 0 bases and J by 4 bases, with 10 bases left in between. For the CDR3, the DNA is TGTGCCAGCAGTTTAGCATACAGGGTTTACGAGCAGTACTTC. It codes for CASSLAYRVYEQYF.

This clonotype was seen just once. The chain carries TRBV5-6 and TRBJ2-1; no clear D gene. Germline V gives CDR1 SGHDT, CDR2 YYEEEE. The CDR3 has 14 amino acids. Trimming cost V 4 bases and J 0 bases, with 8 bases left between them. The CDR3 here is CASSRRSSYNEQFF. In DNA, the CDR3 is TGTGCCAGCAGCCGAAGGAGCTCCTACAATGAGCAGTTCTTC. Supplemented by reference TRBV5-6 and TRBJ2-1, the full variable domain reads DAGVTQSPTHLIKTRGQQVTLRCSPKSGHDTVSWYQQALGQGPQFIFQYYEEEERQRGNFPDRFSGHQFPNYSSELNVNALLLGDSALYLCASSRRSSYNEQFFGPGTRLTVL.

This clonotype was observed a few times. The rearrangement joins TRBV12-3 or TRBV12-4 to TRBJ2-2; 8 nucleotides align to TRBD1. V dropped 5 bases and J dropped 3; count of bases not matched to a gene: 17. This CDR3 region has 19 residues. CDR3 nucleotides: TGTGCCAGCAGTCGAGGGAGGACAGGGATTAGTCGGGACACCGGGGAGCTGTTTTTT. Its translation: CASSRGRTGISRDTGELFF.

The V gene is TRBV2, the J gene TRBJ2-3, with D possibly matching TRBD2 (7 bases). The V end was cut by 11 bases, the J end by 5 bases, with 20 bases between. The CDR3 runs 14 residues. CDR1 SNHLY and CDR2 FYNNEI come from the germline V gene. In nucleotides, the CDR3 is TGTGCCCTATGTTCGGGGGGCCATGGAGATACGCAGTATTTT. Translated: CALCSGGHGDTQYF.

The sample holds a few counts of this clonotype. This chain links TRBV6-1 with TRBJ2-2; maybe TRBD2 (5 bases). This CDR3 spans 13 amino acids. The germline V and J ends were trimmed by 3 bases and 6 bases, with 8 bases remaining between them. Germline-derived CDR1 and CDR2 are MNHNS and SASEGT. In DNA form, the CDR3 reads TGTGCCAGCAGTGACCCGCGGGCCGGGGAGCTGTTTTTT. Encoded protein: CASSDPRAGELFF.

This clonotype was counted a single time. A read error may account for a junction end that differs from germline. V is TRBV27 and J is TRBJ2-6, with 8 bases aligning to TRBD2. This CDR3 spans 17 amino acids. Germline values: CDR1 MNHEY, CDR2 SMNVEV (reference sequence). As DNA, the CDR3 is TGTGCCAGCAGTTCGGGAGGGAGCAGCTCTGGGGCCAACCTCCTGACTTTC. It specifies CASSSGGSSSGANLLTF.

With respect to this clonotype: This may come from a read error, since a much larger clone is one base off. Because it lacks the conserved phenylalanine or tryptophan at the end, this CDR3 is likely a read error. The V call is TRBV20-1, the J call TRBJ2-6; D is ambiguous. Germline V gene data show CDR1 as DFQATT and CDR2 as SNEGSKA (reference sequence). The length of the CDR3 is 13 residues. Deletions cut 5 bases from V and 1 base from J, with 6 bases between. CDR3 bases: TGCAGTGCTGGTCTTTCTGGGGCCAACGTCCTGACTGTC. This codes for CSAGLSGANVLTV.

As regards this clonotype: A much larger clone lies a single base off, so this may be a read error. The chain has TRBV13 and TRBJ2-5, with TRBD1 as a possible D gene (6 bases). The germline V and J ends were trimmed by 5 bases and 2 bases, with 12 bases remaining between them. Germline lookup yields CDR1 PRHDT and CDR2 FYEKMQ (reference sequence). CDR3 length equals 14 residues. The CDR3 loop is CASSRGQKQETQYF. The CDR3 bases are TGTGCCAGCAGCCGTGGACAGAAACAAGAGACCCAGTACTTC.

This sequence joins TRBV27 and TRBJ2-5, with D tentatively TRBD2 (6 bases). Germline V gene lookup returns CDR1 MNHEY and CDR2 SMNVEV (reference sequence). Trimming took off 3 bases at V and 11 bases at J, with 22 bases between the two ends. The CDR3 runs 15 residues. The CDR3 spells CASSFDSQFGGEQYF. In nucleotides, the CDR3 is TGTGCCAGCAGTTTTGATTCCCAATTCGGGGGTGAGCAGTACTTC.